This T cell receptor beta chain was identified during a study of metastatic and nonmetastatic thyroid tumors. In germline, CDR1 is MNHEY, CDR2 SVGEGT. The V and J ends lost 6 bases and 4 bases, in that order; junction bases with no gene match: 19. The CDR3 has 18 amino acids. Patients had received no treatment of any kind before thyroid surgery. Broader study findings: Versus benign nodules, malignant thyroid tumors reportedly had significantly higher TCR beta diversity, in blood and tumor.

TCRdb reanalyzed the PCR reads with MiXCR. The table has about 31,000 clones, about 21% seen once. By share, this clone counts as medium-sized. The antigen remains unidentified. Sequencing was done on a sample of blood. The TCR originated in a female donor with papillary thyroid cancer or a benign thyroid nodule (not recorded which). Some clones in this sample may be carry-over from other donors' samples. The chain employs TRBV6-2 or TRBV6-3 and TRBJ1-2; TRBD1 agrees at 8 bases. The CDR3 is CASSPNLAGGLFGYGYTF. Written as DNA, the CDR3 is TGTGCCAGCAGCCCGAATCTGGCAGGGGGCCTTTTTGGCTATGGCTACACCTTC.